This is a list of T cell receptor beta chains from one sample in a study of response to subunit inactivated influenza vaccine. TCRdb used MiXCR to reprocess the RT-PCR reads, holding one entry per CDR3 protein. The profile shows a few hundred thousand distinct CDR3 sequences, 11% to 15% of them singletons. The sample in question was PBMCs from blood, obtained roughly 12 days after vaccination. The receptors originated from a man aged 45-65 years who received an inactivated influenza vaccine. Each CDR3 is given with its conserved first and last residue. The order of the fields is CDR3 DNA, CDR3 protein, V gene, clone size, D gene, J gene. D genes are given only for firm matches. For some rows the clone size is stated as once, few or many, or as a class when expanded; others skip it.

CDR3nt: TGCAGTGCTAGGACTAGCGGGAGGCTCTCCTACGAGCAGTACTTC
CDR3aa: CSARTSGRLSYEQYF
v_gene: TRBV20-1
abundance: NA
d_gene: TRBD2
j_gene: TRBJ2-7

CDR3nt: TGTGCCAGCAGTTCGGGTAATTCACCCCTCCACTTT
CDR3aa: CASSSGNSPLHF
v_gene: TRBV12-3/TRBV12-4
abundance: NA
d_gene: NA
j_gene: TRBJ1-6

CDR3nt: TGTGCCAGCAGCCCCCGACTAGCGGGGGGGCGTGAGCAGTTCTTC
CDR3aa: CASSPRLAGGREQFF
v_gene: TRBV7-9
abundance: NA
d_gene: TRBD2
j_gene: TRBJ2-1

CDR3nt: TGTGCCAGCAGCCCAGGGACTAGCGGGAGGTTGTACAATGAGCAGTTCTTC
CDR3aa: CASSPGTSGRLYNEQFF
v_gene: TRBV7-6
abundance: NA
d_gene: TRBD2
j_gene: TRBJ2-1

CDR3nt: TGTGCCAGCAGCGGCCGACGGGACCGAACCGGGGAGCTGTTTTTT
CDR3aa: CASSGRRDRTGELFF
v_gene: TRBV11-2
abundance: NA
d_gene: NA
j_gene: TRBJ2-2

CDR3nt: TGTGCCAGCACCGAATGGGGGGGAGGGGGCAGCGGGGAGACCCAGTACTTC
CDR3aa: CASTEWGGGGSGETQYF
v_gene: TRBV7-6
abundance: NA
d_gene: NA
j_gene: TRBJ2-5

CDR3nt: TGCAGTGCTAGAGGTGGACTAGTAGTCAATGAGCCGTTCTTC
CDR3aa: CSARGGLVVNEPFF
v_gene: TRBV20-1
abundance: NA
d_gene: TRBD2
j_gene: TRBJ2-1

CDR3nt: TGTGCCAGCAGTTACTCGACGGGACGCGTGAACACTGAAGCTTTCTTT
CDR3aa: CASSYSTGRVNTEAFF
v_gene: TRBV6-5
abundance: many
d_gene: NA
j_gene: TRBJ1-1

CDR3nt: TGTGCCAGCAGTTTGCAGCTAGCCGGTGAGCAGTACTTC
CDR3aa: CASSLQLAGEQYF
v_gene: TRBV12-3/TRBV12-4
abundance: few
d_gene: NA
j_gene: TRBJ2-7

CDR3nt: TGTGCCAGCAGCCAAGATCTTTGGGGACACTTAGGGAATCAGCCCCAGCATTTT
CDR3aa: CASSQDLWGHLGNQPQHF
v_gene: TRBV4-2
abundance: few
d_gene: NA
j_gene: TRBJ1-5

CDR3nt: TGTGCCAGCAGTTTTCCCGGTTTGGCTTACGAGCAGTACTTC
CDR3aa: CASSFPGLAYEQYF
v_gene: TRBV12-3/TRBV12-4
abundance: NA
d_gene: NA
j_gene: TRBJ2-7

CDR3nt: TGTGCCAGCAGTCCCGGGACAGGGAACGGGGAGCTGTTTTTT
CDR3aa: CASSPGTGNGELFF
v_gene: TRBV12-3/TRBV12-4
abundance: few
d_gene: TRBD1
j_gene: TRBJ2-2

CDR3nt: TGCGCCAGCAGCTTGGCCGGGCAGGTCGGCGGGGAGCTGTTTTTT
CDR3aa: CASSLAGQVGGELFF
v_gene: TRBV5-1
abundance: few
d_gene: NA
j_gene: TRBJ2-2

CDR3nt: TGTGCCAGCAGGGTTCGGACTAGCAGTACTTCCGAGACCCAGTACTTC
CDR3aa: CASRVRTSSTSETQYF
v_gene: TRBV7-8
abundance: NA
d_gene: TRBD2
j_gene: TRBJ2-5

CDR3nt: TGTGCCAGCAGCTTAGCGTCGCGGGGAGCCTACACCTTC
CDR3aa: CASSLASRGAYTF
v_gene: TRBV7-2
abundance: NA
d_gene: NA
j_gene: TRBJ1-2